This paragraph reports one TCR beta chain. Its matching antigen is unknown. One junction end does not reproduce the germline sequence, and a read error may be involved. The same CDR3 also results from other DNA sequences found in this sample. The data stem from a study of cytomegalovirus exposure and HLA in healthy donors. The PCR was carried out with 60 Vbeta primers and 13 Jbeta primers. Produced via immunoSEQ multiplex PCR; TCRdb's table is partial and in-frame only. The table has 90,000 or so clones, 70% to 75% seen once; the top ten hold about 16%. The CDR3 covers 16 residues. Germline V CDR1 and CDR2: MNHEY, SMNVEV (reference sequence). When sampled, the donors appeared nominally healthy, though they likely had unrecorded immune exposures. General observations from the study: It was shown in a later analysis that HLA-associated TCR beta chains were more clonally expanded than other, equally common chains. Most TCR beta V segments were productive about 87% or about 30% of the time in an earlier analysis. The classifier reportedly diagnosed cytomegalovirus status with high sensitivity and specificity.

The source material was PBMCs. This clonotype was obtained from a young woman in good health and CMV-seropositive. The J gene is TRBJ2-7, the V gene TRBV27; 11 bases are a match to TRBD2. CDR3 DNA: TGCGCCAGCAGTTTCTACGGGACTAGCGGTTCCTACGAGCAGTACTTC. Amino acid sequence: CASSFYGTSGSYEQYF.